The rows below give T cell receptor beta chains drawn from one sample of a study of cytomegalovirus exposure and HLA in healthy donors. The method was immunoSEQ multiplex PCR; TCRdb's version includes in-frame clones alone and lacks a portion of them. Of 90,000 or so clones detected, almost 80% appear once; the ten largest clones hold about 6.4%. Sequenced input: PBMCs. These receptors were taken from a female donor in good health and CMV-seronegative. CDR3s include the opening cysteine and the closing phenylalanine or tryptophan. The D gene is left open where the match is weak. Clone size, where shown, is once, few, many, or a class for clones that have expanded.

J: TRBJ2-2
size: few
D: -
V: TRBV10-2
CDR3: CASSEPGAPRWELFF
DNA: TGCGCCAGCAGTGAGCCGGGAGCCCCCCGCTGGGAGCTGTTTTTT

J: TRBJ1-1
size: once
D: -
V: TRBV28
CDR3: CASTDSMNTEAFF
DNA: TGTGCCAGCACCGACAGCATGAACACTGAAGCTTTCTTT

J: TRBJ1-4
size: once
D: -
V: TRBV28
CDR3: CASSAWTATNEKLFF
DNA: TGTGCCAGCAGTGCTTGGACAGCCACTAATGAAAAACTGTTTTTT

J: TRBJ2-5
size: -
D: TRBD1
V: TRBV29-1
CDR3: CSVVRQGAETQYF
DNA: TGCAGCGTTGTGAGACAGGGCGCAGAGACCCAGTACTTC

J: TRBJ1-2
size: -
D: -
V: TRBV7-9
CDR3: CASSSQPQQGSTYGYTF
DNA: TGTGCCAGCAGCTCACAGCCTCAACAGGGTTCGACCTATGGCTACACCTTC

J: TRBJ2-1
size: -
D: -
V: TRBV5-1
CDR3: CASSQMVAIGGALAEQFF
DNA: TGCGCCAGCAGCCAGATGGTTGCGATTGGGGGCGCGCTGGCTGAGCAGTTCTTC

J: TRBJ2-7
size: -
D: -
V: TRBV6-6
CDR3: CASSYNAGSYEQYF
DNA: TGTGCCAGCAGTTACAACGCGGGGTCCTACGAGCAGTACTTC

J: TRBJ1-1
size: -
D: TRBD1
V: TRBV7-8
CDR3: CASSSRTGTGTEAFF
DNA: TGTGCCAGCAGCTCTCGGACAGGAACGGGGACTGAAGCTTTCTTT

J: TRBJ1-2
size: -
D: TRBD1
V: TRBV6-5
CDR3: CASSYTVDREVTF
DNA: TGTGCCAGCAGTTACACGGTGGACAGGGAAGTCACCTTC

J: TRBJ1-5
size: -
D: TRBD1
V: TRBV2
CDR3: CASSGTGAQPQHF
DNA: TGTGCCAGCAGCGGGACAGGGGCTCAGCCCCAGCATTTT

J: TRBJ2-7
size: few
D: TRBD1
V: TRBV6-5
CDR3: CARRQGYEQYF
DNA: TGTGCCAGGCGACAGGGCTACGAGCAGTACTTC

J: TRBJ2-3
size: -
D: -
V: TRBV5-6
CDR3: CASSVKDTQYF
DNA: TGTGCCAGCAGCGTTAAAGATACGCAGTATTTT

J: TRBJ1-6
size: -
D: TRBD1
V: TRBV5-1
CDR3: CASSGTGTGGSPLHF
DNA: TGCGCCAGCAGCGGAACCGGGACAGGAGGCTCACCCCTCCACTTT

J: TRBJ2-3
size: -
D: TRBD2
V: TRBV13
CDR3: CASSLEGLAGVPSTDTQYF
DNA: TGTGCCAGCAGCTTAGAGGGACTAGCGGGAGTTCCTAGCACAGATACGCAGTATTTT

J: TRBJ1-3
size: -
D: TRBD1
V: TRBV27
CDR3: CASSPGTGVGNTIYF
DNA: TGTGCCAGCAGTCCGGGGACAGGGGTAGGAAACACCATATATTTT

J: TRBJ1-5
size: -
D: -
V: TRBV27
CDR3: CASRSRGGNQPQHF
DNA: TGTGCCAGCAGATCCAGGGGAGGCAATCAGCCCCAGCATTTT

J: TRBJ1-1
size: -
D: -
V: TRBV27
CDR3: CASSARVSTEAFF
DNA: TGTGCCAGCAGTGCCAGGGTTTCCACTGAAGCTTTCTTT

J: TRBJ1-6
size: -
D: -
V: TRBV4-1
CDR3: CASSQVDMGLVLNSPLHF
DNA: TGCGCCAGCAGCCAAGTGGACATGGGTCTGGTTTTGAATTCACCCCTCCACTTT

J: TRBJ2-7
size: -
D: TRBD2
V: TRBV5-1
CDR3: CASNHGTSPYEQYF
DNA: TGCGCCAGCAACCACGGGACTAGCCCTTACGAGCAGTACTTC

J: TRBJ2-4
size: -
D: TRBD1
V: TRBV2
CDR3: CASGDRGTLAKNIQYF
DNA: TGTGCCAGCGGGGACAGGGGGACCTTAGCCAAAAACATTCAGTACTTC

J: TRBJ2-1
size: -
D: TRBD2
V: TRBV5-4
CDR3: CASSLGLADYNEQFF
DNA: TGTGCCAGCAGCCTGGGACTAGCGGACTACAATGAGCAGTTCTTC

J: TRBJ2-6
size: once
D: -
V: TRBV10-3
CDR3: CAIGPGVASGANVLTF
DNA: TGTGCCATCGGTCCGGGGGTAGCCTCTGGGGCCAACGTCCTGACTTTC

J: TRBJ1-2
size: few
D: TRBD1
V: TRBV19
CDR3: CASSHRGQAYGYTF
DNA: TGTGCCAGTAGCCACCGCGGACAGGCATATGGCTACACCTTC

J: TRBJ2-7
size: -
D: -
V: TRBV6-6
CDR3: CASSYSQNEQYF
DNA: TGTGCCAGCAGTTACTCCCAGAACGAGCAGTACTTC

J: TRBJ1-5
size: -
D: TRBD1
V: TRBV7-8
CDR3: CASSLVFGTGGFSQPQHF
DNA: TGTGCCAGCAGCTTAGTGTTTGGGACAGGGGGCTTTTCTCAGCCCCAGCATTTT

J: TRBJ1-2
size: once
D: TRBD1
V: TRBV15
CDR3: CATSRDRDSVYGYTF
DNA: TGTGCCACCAGCAGAGACCGGGACAGTGTGTATGGCTACACCTTC

J: TRBJ1-2
size: once
D: TRBD1
V: TRBV28
CDR3: CASSLYDRDGYTF
DNA: TGTGCCAGCAGTTTATACGACAGGGATGGCTACACCTTC

J: TRBJ1-5
size: -
D: -
V: TRBV27
CDR3: CASSFGGYSNQPQHF
DNA: TGTGCCAGCAGTTTTGGAGGTTATAGCAATCAGCCCCAGCATTTT

J: TRBJ2-1
size: -
D: TRBD2
V: TRBV6-5
CDR3: CASSYSGTSSANEQFF
DNA: TGTGCCAGCAGTTACTCCGGGACTAGTTCGGCCAATGAGCAGTTCTTC

J: TRBJ1-1
size: -
D: -
V: TRBV2
CDR3: CASSELRGAFF
DNA: TGTGCCAGCAGTGAACTTCGGGGAGCTTTCTTT

J: TRBJ2-7
size: -
D: -
V: TRBV28
CDR3: CASSHTFTYEQYF
DNA: TGTGCCAGCAGTCACACCTTTACCTACGAGCAGTACTTC

J: TRBJ2-2
size: -
D: TRBD1
V: TRBV6-1
CDR3: CASPDRDPTGELFF
DNA: TGTGCCAGCCCCGACAGGGATCCCACCGGGGAGCTGTTTTTT

J: TRBJ2-2
size: -
D: -
V: TRBV15
CDR3: CATRRTGELFF
DNA: TGTGCCACCCGTCGCACCGGGGAGCTGTTTTTT

J: TRBJ1-2
size: few
D: TRBD1
V: TRBV5-6
CDR3: CASSLTFTGDGYTF
DNA: TGTGCCAGCAGCTTGACGTTTACAGGGGATGGCTACACCTTC

J: TRBJ2-5
size: -
D: TRBD1
V: TRBV28
CDR3: CASSRQGARETQYF
DNA: TGTGCCAGCAGCCGACAGGGGGCGCGAGAGACCCAGTACTTC

J: TRBJ1-6
size: -
D: TRBD1
V: TRBV4-3
CDR3: CASSQTGTEDSPLHF
DNA: TGCGCCAGCAGCCAAACCGGGACAGAGGATTCACCCCTCCACTTT

J: TRBJ1-3
size: -
D: TRBD1
V: TRBV7-9
CDR3: CASSSDRAGNTIYF
DNA: TGTGCCAGCAGCTCCGACAGGGCTGGAAACACCATATATTTT

J: TRBJ1-1
size: few
D: -
V: TRBV19
CDR3: CASSIAENTEAFF
DNA: TGTGCCAGTAGTATAGCAGAGAACACTGAAGCTTTCTTT

J: TRBJ2-1
size: once
D: TRBD1
V: TRBV5-1
CDR3: CASSTSGTGWNEQFF
DNA: TGCGCCAGCAGTACATCTGGGACAGGGTGGAATGAGCAGTTCTTC